The 9 T cell receptor beta chains reported below all come from one sample, sequenced in a study of T cell clonality in common variable immunodeficiency. Produced via immunoSEQ multiplex PCR; TCRdb's table is partial and in-frame only. Recorded here are around 30,000 clones, none singletons. Study-wide results and caveats: In common variable immunodeficiency, TCR beta chains reportedly carried fewer deletions and N-nucleotide insertions.

For these receptors, no antigen is known. What was sequenced was peripheral blood mononuclear cells. These receptors were obtained from a human donor with common variable immunodeficiency.

Of note for this clone: The missing CDR3 end, 3 residues past where the read stops, is filled in from the germline J gene. The chain is built from TRBV19 and TRBJ1-1; D is uncertain. CDR3 length: 14 amino acids. With 4 bases removed from V and 4 bases from J, the gap between germline ends came to 13 bases. Germline V CDR1 and CDR2: LNHDA, SQIVND (reference sequence). The sequenced part of the CDR3 DNA is TGTGCCAGTAGTAACCCTGGCCAAGGCACTGAA. This encodes CASSNPGQGTE. The whole CDR3 sequence reads CASSNPGQGTEAFF.

This clone appeared many times. The read finishes 3 residues shy of the CDR3 end, and the germline J gene is used to complete it. The chain couples TRBV2 to TRBJ2-3; 12 bases are a match to TRBD2. V shed 5 bases and J 2 bases; nucleotides not matched to a gene: 2. This CDR3 spans 15 amino acids. Per germline, CDR1 SNHLY and CDR2 FYNNEI. Partial CDR3 DNA: TGTGCCAGCAGTCGGACTAGCGGGAACACAGATACG. Protein product: CASSRTSGNTDT. The entire CDR3 is CASSRTSGNTDTQYF.

For this clone: The CDR3 is cut off 3 residues early in the read; its end comes from the germline J gene. The V and J genes are TRBV11-2 and TRBJ2-7; D gene uncertain. The CDR3 extends over 14 amino acids. Germline values: CDR1 SGHAT, CDR2 FQNNGV. Trimming stripped 5 bases from V and 6 bases from J, with 17 bases between. The CDR3 bases that were read are TGTGCCAGCAGCAAGCTGTCTAGAGAGACCGAG. It specifies CASSKLSRETE. The full CDR3 protein is CASSKLSRETEQYF.

This clone was picked up a small number of times. The read terminates 3 residues ahead of where the CDR3 ends, so the germline J gene completes it. This chain joins TRBV20-1 and TRBJ2-7, with D maybe TRBD1 (6 bases). The CDR3 consists of 12 residues. Germline V gene lookup returns CDR1 DFQATT and CDR2 SNEGSKA (reference sequence). V shed 6 bases and J shed 4 bases, with 13 bases lying between them. The CDR3 bases that were read are TGCAGTGCGATCTTCCAGGGGTACGAG. Amino acids: CSAIFQGYE. The full-length CDR3 reads as CSAIFQGYEQYF.

This clone was seen many times. The CDR3 sequence: CSAKDRGRAPNYGYTF. CDR3 DNA (partial): TGCAGTGCTAAGGACAGGGGTAGGGCACCTAACTATGGC. V is TRBV20-1 and J is TRBJ1-2, with 9 bases matching TRBD1. The read falls 3 residues short of the CDR3 end, and the missing part is taken from the germline J gene. This CDR3 comprises 16 residues. The V segment lost 4 bases and the J segment 0 bases; nucleotides outside the gene matches: 9. Germline V gene lookup returns CDR1 DFQATT and CDR2 SNEGSKA (reference sequence).

Many counts were recorded for this clone. The read is 3 residues too short to cover the CDR3 end, so that end is filled in from the germline J gene. The chain employs TRBV28 and TRBJ2-5; D might be TRBD1 (5 bases). Germline-derived CDR1 and CDR2 are MDHEN and SYDVKM. The germline V and J ends were trimmed by 6 bases and 7 bases, with 12 bases remaining between them. The CDR3 length is 12 residues. The sequenced part of the CDR3 DNA is TGTGCCAGCAGCCGGAATGGGGCGACC. Its translation is CASSRNGAT. The complete CDR3 reads CASSRNGATQYF.

This clone was counted a few times. The read terminates 3 residues ahead of where the CDR3 ends, so the germline J gene completes it. The chain carries TRBV30 and TRBJ2-7; D may be TRBD1 (6 bases). The germline V gene encodes CDR1 GTSNPN and CDR2 SVGIG (reference sequence). This CDR3 has 11 amino acids. With 4 bases removed from V and 4 bases from J, the gap between germline ends came to 8 bases. CDR3 protein: CAWTQGYEQYF. The covered CDR3 bases are TGTGCCTGGACTCAGGGGTACGAG.

CDR3 protein: CASSQGLAGASSYEQYF. Incomplete CDR3 DNA: TGTGCCAGCAGCCAGGGACTAGCGGGAGCCTCGTCCTACGAG. The chain uses TRBV7-8 and TRBJ2-7, with 14 bases that match TRBD2. The CDR3 end falls 3 residues outside the read, so it is completed with the germline J gene. Germline V gene data show CDR1 as SGHVS and CDR2 as FQNEAQ. V lost 5 bases, J lost 1 base, and 7 bases stayed unmatched. The CDR3 spans 17 residues. Combining the CDR3 with reference TRBV7-8 and TRBJ2-7 gives the whole variable domain GAGVSQSPRYKVAKRGQDVALRCDPISGHVSLFWYQQALGQGPEFLTYFQNEAQLDKSGLPSDRFFAERPEGSVSTLKIQRTQQEDSAVYLCASSQGLAGASSYEQYFGPGTRLTVT.

Many counts were recorded for this clone. The read halts 3 residues ahead of the CDR3 end, with the missing end drawn from the germline J gene. The J gene is TRBJ1-1, the V gene TRBV29-1, with unresolved D. The CDR3 runs 10 residues. Trimming shortened V by 7 bases and J by 3 bases, and 6 bases separated the two germline ends. Germline lookup yields CDR1 SQVTM and CDR2 ANQGSEA. CDR3 DNA, as far as it was read: TGCAGCGACATGGACACTGAA. Its protein is CSDMDTE. The whole CDR3 protein reads CSDMDTEAFF. The full variable domain, rest sourced from reference TRBV29-1 and TRBJ1-1, is SAVISQKPSRDICQRGTSLTIQCQVDSQVTMMFWYRQQPGQSLTLIATANQGSEATYESGFVIDKFPISRPNLTFSTLTVSNMSPEDSSIYLCSDMDTEAFFGQGTRLTVV.